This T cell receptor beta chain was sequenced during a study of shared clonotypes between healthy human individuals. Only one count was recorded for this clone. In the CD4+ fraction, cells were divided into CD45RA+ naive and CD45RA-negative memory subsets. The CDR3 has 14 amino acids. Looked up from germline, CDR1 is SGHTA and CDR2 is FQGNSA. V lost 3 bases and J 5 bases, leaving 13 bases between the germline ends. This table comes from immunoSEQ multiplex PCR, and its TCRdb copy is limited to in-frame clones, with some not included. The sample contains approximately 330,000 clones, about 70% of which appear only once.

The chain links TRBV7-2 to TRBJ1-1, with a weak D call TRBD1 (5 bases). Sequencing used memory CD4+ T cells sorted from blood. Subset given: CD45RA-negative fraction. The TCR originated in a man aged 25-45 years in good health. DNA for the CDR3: TGTGCCAGCAGCTTCACCGGGACGGGGACTGAAGCTTTCTTT. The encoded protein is CASSFTGTGTEAFF.